The 20 T cell receptor beta chains listed next were all sequenced from one sample in a study of shared clonotypes between healthy human individuals. Assay used: immunoSEQ multiplex PCR; TCRdb lists only in-frame clones, some missing. The sample has about 1.5 million clones; around 98% are singletons. The sequenced sample consisted of naive CD4+ T cells sorted from blood. Indicated subset: CD45RA+ positively selected. The receptors were sampled from a man aged 25-40 years in good health.

The genes are TRBV11-3 and TRBJ2-3, with 9 bases aligning to TRBD1. CDR1 is SGHNT, CDR2 YENEEA, per germline. The CDR3 has 15 amino acids. The trim removed 5 bases at V and 4 bases at J, leaving 7 bases unmatched. The CDR3 reads CASSRRTGEADTQYF. The CDR3 region has the DNA TGTGCCAGCAGCCGTCGGACAGGGGAGGCAGATACGCAGTATTTT. Drawing the rest from reference TRBV11-3 and TRBJ2-3, the complete variable domain is EAGVVQSPRYKIIEKKQPVAFWCNPISGHNTLYWYLQNLGQGPELLIRYENEEAVDDSQLPKDRFSAERLKGVDSTLKIQPAELGDSAVYLCASSRRTGEADTQYFGPGTRLTVL.

The V gene is TRBV19, the J gene TRBJ2-3; the match to TRBD1 covers 9 bases. The CDR3 is 16 amino acids. With 3 bases clipped from V and 1 base from J, the junction kept 5 bases outside the gene matches. Germline CDR1 LNHDA, CDR2 SQIVND (reference sequence). Written as DNA, the CDR3 is TGTGCCAGTAGTATGGCCCGGACAGGGGGCACAGATACGCAGTATTTT. It yields the protein CASSMARTGGTDTQYF.

The chain has TRBV5-1 and TRBJ2-7; TRBD1 matches at 8 bases. Germline values: CDR1 SGHRS, CDR2 YFSETQ. With V trimmed by 4 bases and J by 4 bases, 7 bases remained unmatched. There are 14 residues in the CDR3. CDR3 nucleotide sequence: TGCGCCAGCAGCCTACAGGGGGTACCTTACGAGCAGTACTTC. Translated, it gives CASSLQGVPYEQYF.

This clone appeared a single time. The V gene is TRBV11-2, the J gene TRBJ1-1; no clear D gene. Trimming took 3 bases from V and 5 from J, leaving 16 bases between them. The CDR3 has 15 residues. Germline V gene sequence: CDR1 SGHAT, CDR2 FQNNGV. DNA for the CDR3: TGTGCCAGCAGCTTGTTCTTAAAGGGTAGGACTGAAGCTTTCTTT. It specifies CASSLFLKGRTEAFF.

V gene TRBV5-1 combines with J gene TRBJ2-7; TRBD1 agrees at 12 bases. CDR3 length: 16 amino acids. Germline CDR1 SGHRS, CDR2 YFSETQ. After removal of 0 bases from V and 5 bases from J, the junction contained 6 bases not matched to a gene. The CDR3 DNA reads TGCGCCAGCAGCTTGGCCGGGACAGGGGGCCTCAACGAGCAGTACTTC. This codes for CASSLAGTGGLNEQYF.

The chain couples TRBV5-4 to TRBJ2-5; no firm D call. Trimming left V 5 bases short and J 3 bases short, with 14 bases between. Per the germline V gene, CDR1 is SGHNT and CDR2 is YYREEE (reference sequence). The CDR3 length is 14 residues. The CDR3 DNA reads as TGTGCCAGCAGGTCCGGATCCGAGAAAGAGACCCAGTACTTC. Protein sequence: CASRSGSEKETQYF. Variable domain in full (rest from reference TRBV5-4 and TRBJ2-5): ETGVTQSPTHLIKTRGQQVTLRCSSQSGHNTVSWYQQALGQGPQFIFQYYREEENGRGNFPPRFSGLQFPNYSSELNVNALELDDSALYLCASRSGSEKETQYFGPGTRLLVL.

This chain connects TRBV19 to TRBJ2-2, with D possibly TRBD1 on 6 matching bases. The germline CDR1 and CDR2 sequences are LNHDA and SQIVND (reference sequence). Between the trimmed V and J ends, which lost 4 bases and 1 base, there was a span of 10 bases. This CDR3 has 15 amino acids. The CDR3 region has the DNA TGTGCCAGTAGTAGGCCGGGACAGAACACCGGGGAGCTGTTTTTT. Protein sequence: CASSRPGQNTGELFF.

This chain links TRBV19 with TRBJ2-6; no reliable D call. The CDR3 covers 15 residues. V lost 2 bases and J lost 0, with 5 bases in between. Germline loops: CDR1 LNHDA, CDR2 SQIVND (reference sequence). CDR3 bases: TGTGCCAGTAGTATAAAACTCTCTGGGGCCAACGTCCTGACTTTC. It specifies CASSIKLSGANVLTF. The entire variable domain, with the rest obtained from reference TRBV19 and TRBJ2-6, is as follows: DGGITQSPKYLFRKEGQNVTLSCEQNLNHDAMYWYRQDPGQGLRLIYYSQIVNDFQKGDIAEGYSVSREKKESFPLTVTSAQKNPTAFYLCASSIKLSGANVLTFGAGSRLTVL.

About this clone: The same CDR3 is also encoded by other DNA sequences in this sample. The rearrangement joins TRBV10-3 to TRBJ2-7; D is ambiguous. Germline V gene sequence: CDR1 ENHRY, CDR2 SYGVKD. The CDR3 runs 14 residues. Trimming took off 3 bases at V and 1 base at J, with 10 bases between the two ends. The CDR3 DNA is TGTGCCATCAGTGAAAGTACTCGATCCTACGAGCAGTACTTC. Amino acids: CAISESTRSYEQYF.

The rearrangement links TRBV18 to TRBJ2-1; 9 nucleotides match TRBD1. The CDR3 has 14 amino acids. Germline trimming cut 1 base from V and 7 bases from J; bases unmatched to any gene: 2. Germline V gene sequence: CDR1 KGHSH, CDR2 LQKENI. The CDR3 region has the DNA TGTGCCAGCTCACCACAACAGGGGGCTAATGAGCAGTTCTTC. Amino acid sequence: CASSPQQGANEQFF.

The chain links TRBV25-1 to TRBJ2-2, with 7 bases matching TRBD2. V was pared by 2 bases and J by 6 bases, with 3 bases of the junction left unmatched. The CDR3 runs to 14 residues. Germline V CDR1 and CDR2: MGHDK, SYGVNS. The CDR3 region is CASSEGGVAGELFF. In DNA form, the CDR3 reads TGTGCCAGCAGTGAAGGGGGGGTAGCCGGGGAGCTGTTTTTT.

The V call is TRBV7-2, the J call TRBJ2-7; D might be TRBD2 (5 bases). Deletions cut 1 base from V and 7 bases from J, with 14 bases between. Germline CDR1 reads SGHTA; CDR2 reads FQGNSA. This CDR3 is 14 amino acids long. The CDR3 spells CASSLVTARGEQYF. DNA of the CDR3: TGTGCCAGCAGCTTAGTAACAGCTCGGGGTGAGCAGTACTTC.

This chain connects TRBV27 to TRBJ2-7, with D perhaps given as TRBD1 or TRBD2 (5 bases each). V gave up 1 base and J gave up 6 bases, with 19 bases separating them. The CDR3 is 16 amino acids. Germline-derived CDR1 and CDR2 are MNHEY and SMNVEV (reference sequence). The CDR3 sequence: CASSLLRAGDRPEQYF. The CDR3 coding sequence is TGTGCCAGCAGTTTATTACGCGCGGGCGACAGACCCGAGCAGTACTTC.

The chain has TRBV30 and TRBJ1-1; weak D call: TRBD1 (5 bases). This CDR3 has 13 residues. The germline CDR1 and CDR2 sequences are GTSNPN and SVGIG (reference sequence). V was clipped by 5 bases and J by 0 bases, with 10 bases between them. The DNA for the CDR3 is TGTGCCTGGGACGGGGGGATGAACACTGAAGCTTTCTTT. This sequence encodes CAWDGGMNTEAFF.

The genes are TRBV15 and TRBJ2-7; no reliable D call. Germline CDR1 reads LNHNV; CDR2 reads YYDKDF (reference sequence). This CDR3 spans 13 amino acids. V was clipped by 1 base and J by 3 bases, with 7 bases between them. This CDR3 reads CATSRGPSYEQYF. For the CDR3, the DNA is TGTGCCACCAGCAGAGGACCCAGCTACGAGCAGTACTTC.

This clone was observed a single time. The V gene is TRBV5-1, the J gene TRBJ2-3, with a possible D match to TRBD2 (6 bases). This CDR3 spans 13 amino acids. V gave up 7 bases and J gave up 4 bases, with 13 bases separating them. Germline CDR1 and CDR2: SGHRS and YFSETQ. In DNA form, the CDR3 reads TGCGCCAGCGCGACTAGTTGGTCAGATACGCAGTATTTT. Translated: CASATSWSDTQYF.

The chain is built from TRBV5-1 and TRBJ2-1; no firm D call. Trimming removed 4 bases at V and 8 bases at J, with 13 bases between. In germline, CDR1 is SGHRS, CDR2 YFSETQ. The CDR3 length is 13 residues. The CDR3 here is CASSLLVFDEQFF. The CDR3 DNA is TGCGCCAGCAGCCTTCTAGTCTTCGATGAGCAGTTCTTC.

CDR3 sequence (DNA): TGCGCCAGCGTTGGACCGGACACCGGGGAGCTGTTTTTT. This sequence encodes CASVGPDTGELFF. V and J are TRBV23-1 and TRBJ2-2; D gene ambiguous. TRBV23-1 is noted as an ORF with a role that remains uncertain. The CDR3 has 13 amino acids. Between the trimmed V and J ends, which lost 8 bases and 3 bases, there was a span of 10 bases.

This chain connects TRBV11-2 to TRBJ2-7, with a tentative D call TRBD1 (5 bases). CDR3 length: 14 residues. Trimming stripped 5 bases from V and 6 bases from J, with 17 bases between. Looked up from germline, CDR1 is SGHAT and CDR2 is FQNNGV. The CDR3 sequence is CASSPAKGRFEQYF. The CDR3 nucleotides read TGTGCCAGCAGCCCAGCTAAGGGGCGCTTCGAGCAGTACTTC.

J is TRBJ1-2 and V is TRBV2, with D uncertain. Germline V gene sequence: CDR1 SNHLY, CDR2 FYNNEI. The CDR3 length is 14 residues. Trimming took 1 base from V and 3 from J, leaving 9 bases between them. The CDR3 protein is CASSEVGRDYGYTF. In nucleotides, the CDR3 is TGTGCCAGCAGTGAAGTAGGCAGAGACTATGGCTACACCTTC.